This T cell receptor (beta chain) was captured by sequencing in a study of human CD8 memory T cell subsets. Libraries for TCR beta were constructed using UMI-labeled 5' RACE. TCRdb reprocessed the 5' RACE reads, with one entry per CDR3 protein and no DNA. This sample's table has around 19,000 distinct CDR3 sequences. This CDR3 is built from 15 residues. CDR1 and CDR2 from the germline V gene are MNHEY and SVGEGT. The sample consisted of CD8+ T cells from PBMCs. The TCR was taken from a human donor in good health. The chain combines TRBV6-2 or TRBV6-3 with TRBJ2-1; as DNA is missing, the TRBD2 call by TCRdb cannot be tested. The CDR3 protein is CASRERGALYNEQFF.